This T cell receptor beta chain is from a study of identical twins. The CDR3 is 16 amino acids. The germline V gene encodes CDR1 SGHTA and CDR2 FQGTGA. With V trimmed by 4 bases and J by 8 bases, 10 bases remained unmatched. Each cDNA held unique molecular identifiers, and template switching gave it a universal primer site. TCRdb fed the 5' RACE reads into MiXCR, producing one record per CDR3 protein. This table has about 280,000 distinct CDR3 sequences, less than 9% appearing once. In the case of this clonotype: Its cognate antigen is unknown.

General study findings and limits: For out-of-frame alpha sequences shared by twins, low generation probability was in excess.

These data also formed part of another study, on yellow fever vaccine responses in identical twins. That paper notes: On the reported evidence, twins' vaccine T cell responses seemed partly convergent and partly personalized.

Sequences were obtained from memory (CD45RO+) T cells sorted from blood. The chain carries TRBV7-3 and TRBJ2-1; 11 bases match TRBD2. This receptor was taken from a woman between 18 and 30 years old in good health. DNA for the CDR3: TGTGCCAGCAGCTCACCCGGGACTAGCGGTCTTGATGAGCAGTTCTTC. Translated: CASSSPGTSGLDEQFF.